The present T cell receptor (beta chain) was sequenced within a study of T cell clonality in common variable immunodeficiency. Study results and caveats: Common variable immunodeficiency TCR beta sequences reportedly had fewer deletions and N-nucleotide insertions.

The CDR3 has 18 amino acids. The germline gives CDR1 LNHDA, CDR2 SQIVND (reference sequence). The ends lost 5 bases at V and 1 base at J; junction bases unmatched: 14. This clone was recorded at least ten times. Its antigen remains unidentified. The read terminates 3 residues ahead of where the CDR3 ends, so the germline J gene completes it. The data were produced by immunoSEQ multiplex PCR, yet TCRdb's version contains in-frame clones alone and is incomplete. Listed here are 20,000 or so clones without any singletons, the top ten holding roughly 2.5%. Reduced serum IgG, IgA and/or IgM plus specific antibody deficiency defined CVID. Caucasian heritage predominated among both patients and controls. CVID subjects were neither ill nor on immunomodulatory or immunosuppressive medication at sampling.

The chain uses TRBV19 and TRBJ1-5, with 7 bases aligning to TRBD1. Sequencing used peripheral blood mononuclear cells. The source is a human donor with common variable immunodeficiency. CDR3 amino acids: CASSVFGRQGMSNQPQHF. The sequenced part of the CDR3 DNA is TGTGCCAGTAGTGTCTTTGGGAGACAGGGTATGAGCAATCAGCCC.